This TCR beta chain was retrieved from a study of cytomegalovirus exposure and HLA in healthy donors. There are 17 residues in the CDR3. Germline V gene data show CDR1 as MGHRA and CDR2 as YSYEKL. The V gene end was trimmed by 3 bases and the J gene end by 0 bases; junction bases not matched to a gene: 7. The PCR made use of 60 Vbeta and 13 Jbeta primers. Profiled with immunoSEQ multiplex PCR; TCRdb holds only in-frame clones, not every one. The profile covers around 170,000 clones, with 75% to 90% appearing a single time and roughly 1.4% taken by the ten largest. The specimen sequenced was PBMCs. The receptor was isolated from a girl aged 5 to 17 in good health and CMV-seropositive. The V call is TRBV4-1, the J call TRBJ2-7, with TRBD2 matching over 11 bases. CDR3 sequence reads: CASSQAGLADRSYEQYF. CDR3 nucleotide sequence: TGCGCCAGCAGCCAGGCGGGACTAGCGGACCGCTCCTACGAGCAGTACTTC.